The 18 T cell receptor beta chains listed next were all sequenced from one sample in a study of T cell changes during pregnancy in multiple sclerosis. Method: immunoSEQ multiplex PCR; TCRdb's copy keeps in-frame clones and lacks some. The table includes roughly 72,000 clones, around 94% detected once. Sample: CD4+ T cells from peripheral blood mononuclear cells, taken after pregnancy. The receptors stem from a female donor with multiple sclerosis, enrolled in a pregnancy study.

The chain has TRBV9 and TRBJ2-4; 12 bases fit TRBD1. V lost 2 bases to trimming and J lost 7 bases; unmatched junction nucleotides: 16. Germline values: CDR1 SGDLS, CDR2 YYNGEE. The CDR3 has 19 residues. CDR3 nucleotides: TGTGCCAGCAGCGTGGGGACAGGGGGCCCTGGCCAACTAGGGAACATTCAGTACTTC. Amino acid sequence: CASSVGTGGPGQLGNIQYF.

V gene TRBV9 combines with J gene TRBJ2-5; 11 nucleotides agree with TRBD2. The CDR3 loop spans 15 amino acids. J lost 5 bases, V lost 0 bases, and 3 bases had no gene match. CDR1 and CDR2 (germline): SGDLS, YYNGEE. This CDR3 is CASSVVGLAAETQYF. The CDR3 DNA reads as TGTGCCAGCAGCGTAGTGGGACTAGCGGCGGAGACCCAGTACTTC. The full variable domain, rest sourced from reference TRBV9 and TRBJ2-5, is DSGVTQTPKHLITATGQRVTLRCSPRSGDLSVYWYQQSLDQGLQFLIQYYNGEERAKGNILERFSAQQFPDLHSELNLSSLELGDSALYFCASSVVGLAAETQYFGPGTRLLVL.

A single count supports this clone. This chain joins TRBV7-2 and TRBJ2-7, with a possible D match to TRBD2 (6 bases). Deletions cut 3 bases from V and 6 bases from J, with 12 bases between. The CDR3 loop spans 13 amino acids. CDR1 SGHTA and CDR2 FQGNSA come from the germline V gene. The CDR3 sequence is CASSFSAGGEQYF. CDR3 DNA sequence: TGTGCCAGCAGCTTTAGTGCCGGGGGCGAGCAGTACTTC.

V is TRBV9 and J is TRBJ1-1, with a weak D call TRBD1 (5 bases). CDR3 size: 15 residues. Per the germline V gene, CDR1 is SGDLS and CDR2 is YYNGEE. V was trimmed by 3 bases and J by 1 base, leaving 13 bases between them. This CDR3 is CASSGWAGKNTEAFF. The DNA for the CDR3 is TGTGCCAGCAGCGGATGGGCAGGGAAGAACACTGAAGCTTTCTTT.

The gene calls are TRBV28 and TRBJ2-7; D is possibly TRBD2 (6 bases). Deletions cut 5 bases from V and 0 bases from J, with 14 bases between. In germline, CDR1 is MDHEN, CDR2 SYDVKM. The CDR3 loop spans 15 amino acids. CDR3 residues: CASSLLGGDSYEQYF. The CDR3 DNA is TGTGCCAGCAGTCTGCTAGGAGGGGACTCCTACGAGCAGTACTTC.

V gene TRBV18 combines with J gene TRBJ1-4, with D possibly being TRBD1 (6 bases). The CDR3 extends over 15 amino acids. Deletions cut 3 bases from V and 8 bases from J, with 16 bases between. CDR1 and CDR2 (germline): KGHSH, LQKENI. CDR3 region: CASSPLGQGNEKLFF. The CDR3 DNA follows: TGTGCCAGCTCACCCCTGGGGCAGGGGAACGAAAAACTGTTTTTT.

The table lists this clone with a count of one. The chain employs TRBV29-1 and TRBJ2-3; TRBD2 aligns across 10 bases. The CDR3 has 13 amino acids. V lost 6 bases to trimming and J lost 8 bases; unmatched junction nucleotides: 8. The germline V gene encodes CDR1 SQVTM and CDR2 ANQGSEA. CDR3 DNA sequence: TGCAGCGTGGAGCGGGGGGGGGCCCGTACGCAGTATTTT. Translating gives CSVERGGARTQYF.

The CDR3 sequence is CASSLTAGDEYEQYF. The CDR3 DNA reads TGTGCCAGCAGTCTAACCGCCGGGGATGAGTACGAGCAGTACTTC. V and J are TRBV7-3 and TRBJ2-7; tentatively, D is TRBD2 (5 bases). Trimming took off 6 bases at V and 4 bases at J, with 19 bases between the two ends. Germline CDR1 and CDR2: SGHTA and FQGTGA. The CDR3 sequence is 15 residues long.

The V call is TRBV28, the J call TRBJ2-1, with TRBD1 identical over 10 bases. Germline lookup yields CDR1 MDHEN and CDR2 SYDVKM. V was pared by 5 bases and J by 5 bases, with 15 bases of the junction left unmatched. The length of the CDR3 is 18 residues. CDR3 protein: CASSMTVGQGWAHNEQFF. The DNA of the CDR3 is TGTGCCAGCAGTATGACCGTGGGACAGGGGTGGGCACACAATGAGCAGTTCTTC.

This chain joins TRBV9 and TRBJ1-2, with 7 bases matching TRBD1. This CDR3 has 13 amino acids. Germline V CDR1 and CDR2: SGDLS, YYNGEE. The V gene end was trimmed by 6 bases and the J gene end by 2 bases; junction bases not matched to a gene: 4. The chain's CDR3 is CASTLQGNYGYTF. The CDR3 DNA sequence: TGTGCCAGCACCCTACAGGGGAACTATGGCTACACCTTC.

Points on this clone: A junction boundary mismatches the germline segment, possibly from a read error. The chain has TRBV2 and TRBJ1-5; unclear D gene. CDR3 size: 15 residues. Looked up from germline, CDR1 is SNHLY and CDR2 is FYNNEI. DNA of the CDR3: TGTGCCAGCAGGGAAGGGCCGATTAGCAATCAGCCCCAGCATTTT. It yields the protein CASREGPISNQPQHF.

V usage is TRBV16 and J usage is TRBJ1-4; D is ambiguous. The V end was cut by 0 bases, the J end by 4 bases, with 12 bases between. CDR1 is KGHSY, CDR2 FQNENV, per germline. The CDR3 runs 16 residues. CDR3 nucleotides: TGTGCCAGCAGCCAATCACACTGGGCCGTTAATGAAAAACTGTTTTTT. Translated: CASSQSHWAVNEKLFF.

The CDR3 sequence is CASSVRGRGSTDTQYF. In DNA, the CDR3 is TGTGCCAGCAGTGTTAGAGGGAGGGGAAGCACAGATACGCAGTATTTT. The V gene is TRBV6-1, the J gene TRBJ2-3; 7 bases agree with TRBD2. The V and J ends lost 4 bases and 0 bases, in that order; junction bases with no gene match: 7. The CDR3 is made up of 16 amino acids. CDR1 MNHNS and CDR2 SASEGT come from the germline V gene.

This chain uses TRBV19 with TRBJ1-1, with D hard to call. This CDR3 region has 13 residues. V was pared by 5 bases and J by 4 bases, with 11 bases between. Germline CDR1 and CDR2: LNHDA and SQIVND (reference sequence). The CDR3 is CASSEVAGTEAFF. In nucleotides, the CDR3 is TGTGCCAGTAGTGAAGTGGCGGGCACTGAAGCTTTCTTT.

V and J are TRBV27 and TRBJ2-3, with 11 positions matching TRBD2. Trimming at V came to 11 bases and at J to 4 bases, leaving 11 bases not matched to a gene. This CDR3 region has 15 residues. Germline V gene lookup returns CDR1 MNHEY and CDR2 SMNVEV (reference sequence). The CDR3 DNA reads TGTGCCCGGAAGTGCCTAGCGGGAGGAGCAGATACGCAGTATTTT. The encoded protein is CARKCLAGGADTQYF.

This clone was counted a single time. The chain couples TRBV13 to TRBJ2-1; D is unclear. This CDR3 comprises 14 residues. The germline gives CDR1 PRHDT, CDR2 FYEKMQ (reference sequence). V was trimmed by 4 bases and J by 5 bases, leaving 12 bases between them. CDR3: CASSSLTQDNEQFF. CDR3 nucleotide sequence: TGTGCCAGCAGCTCACTTACTCAAGACAATGAGCAGTTCTTC.

The V call is TRBV6-1, the J call TRBJ1-5; 10 bases are a match to TRBD1. The germline V gene has CDR1 MNHNS and CDR2 SASEGT. This CDR3 is built from 15 residues. With V trimmed by 3 bases and J by 4 bases, 3 bases remained unmatched. The CDR3 spells CASSEDRGGNQPQHF. CDR3 nucleotide sequence: TGTGCCAGCAGTGAGGACAGGGGGGGAAATCAGCCCCAGCATTTT.

J is TRBJ1-2 and V is TRBV6-6, with 12 bases fitting TRBD1. Germline V gene sequence: CDR1 MNHNY, CDR2 SVGAGI (reference sequence). The V segment lost 10 bases and the J segment 8 bases; nucleotides outside the gene matches: 11. The CDR3 is 14 residues long. CDR3: CATPEGQGARGYTF. For the CDR3, the DNA is TGTGCCACCCCTGAGGGACAGGGGGCGAGAGGCTACACCTTC.